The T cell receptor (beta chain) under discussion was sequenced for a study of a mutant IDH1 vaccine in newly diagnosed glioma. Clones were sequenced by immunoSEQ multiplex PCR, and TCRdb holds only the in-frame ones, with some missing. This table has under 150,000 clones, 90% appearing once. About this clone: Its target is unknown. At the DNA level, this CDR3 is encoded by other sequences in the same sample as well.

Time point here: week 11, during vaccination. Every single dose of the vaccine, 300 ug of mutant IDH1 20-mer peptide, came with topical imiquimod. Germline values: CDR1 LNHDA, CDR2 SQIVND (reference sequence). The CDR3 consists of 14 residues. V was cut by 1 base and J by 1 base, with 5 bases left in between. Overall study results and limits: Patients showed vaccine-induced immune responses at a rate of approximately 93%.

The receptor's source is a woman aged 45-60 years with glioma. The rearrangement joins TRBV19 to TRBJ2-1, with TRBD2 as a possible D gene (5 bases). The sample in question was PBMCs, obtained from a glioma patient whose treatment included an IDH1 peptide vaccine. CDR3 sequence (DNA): TGTGCCAGTAGTATAGGAGGGTCCTACAATGAGCAGTTCTTC. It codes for CASSIGGSYNEQFF.